Detailed here is one T cell receptor beta chain. This sample stems from a study of control samples from healthy donors and cancer patients. Germline loops: CDR1 MNHNS, CDR2 SASEGT. V lost 1 base to trimming and J lost 3 bases; unmatched junction nucleotides: 3. This CDR3 comprises 17 residues. Repertoires were generated with immunoSEQ multiplex PCR, while TCRdb's copy carries only in-frame clones and drops some. Of about 150,000 clones listed, approximately 96% are singletons. The TCR comes from a middle-aged man in good health. What was sequenced was blood. The chain is built from TRBV6-1 and TRBJ1-6, with TRBD1 identical over 10 bases. The CDR3 here is CASSEGGTGVYNSPLHF. The CDR3 nucleotides are TGTGCCAGCAGTGAAGGGGGGACAGGGGTCTATAATTCACCCCTCCACTTT.